Listed below are T cell receptor beta chains from one sample, sequenced in a study of blood T cell repertoires in COVID-19. The assay was immunoSEQ multiplex PCR, and TCRdb's table has in-frame clones only and misses some. The sample holds roughly 190,000 clones; 75% to 90% are singletons and the top ten take about 1.1%. The sequenced sample consisted of peripheral blood. These receptor sequences come from a man aged 30 to 39 with acute or convalescent COVID-19. Each CDR3 is given with its conserved first and last residue. The D gene is left open where the match is weak. Clone size is given for some rows only: seen once, a few or many times, or a class if the clone is expanded.

clone size,D gene,J gene,V gene,CDR3 protein,CDR3 DNA
.,.,TRBJ1-2,TRBV4-1,CASSQTDRGRGYGYTF,TGCGCCAGCAGCCAAACGGACCGAGGAAGGGGCTATGGCTACACCTTC
.,.,TRBJ1-3,TRBV20-1,CSASFTPSGNTIYF,TGCAGTGCTAGTTTTACACCCAGTGGAAACACCATATATTTT
.,.,TRBJ2-5,TRBV4-1,CASSQDPRIQETQYF,TGCGCCAGCAGCCAAGATCCCAGGATTCAAGAGACCCAGTACTTC
.,TRBD1,TRBJ2-7,TRBV27,CASSLLQGNEQYF,TGTGCCAGCAGCCTTTTACAGGGGAACGAGCAGTACTTC
.,.,TRBJ1-1,TRBV10-3,CAIRRTDEAFF,TGTGCCATCAGGAGGACAGATGAAGCTTTCTTT
.,.,TRBJ1-2,TRBV6-5,CASSSDTTYGYTF,TGTGCCAGCAGTTCGGACACAACCTATGGCTACACCTTC
.,.,TRBJ2-2,TRBV2,CASSVDSLKNTGELFF,TGTGCCAGCAGCGTCGACTCCCTTAAGAACACCGGGGAGCTGTTTTTT
.,.,TRBJ1-2,TRBV28,CASSTGHLNYGYTF,TGTGCCAGCAGTACGGGACATCTTAACTATGGCTACACCTTC
.,.,TRBJ2-3,TRBV13,CASSKTGADTQYF,TGTGCCAGCAGCAAAACAGGCGCGGATACGCAGTATTTT
.,TRBD2,TRBJ2-7,TRBV28,CASSFSLAGLSYEQYF,TGTGCCAGCAGTTTCTCACTAGCGGGGCTCTCCTACGAGCAGTACTTC
.,TRBD1,TRBJ2-7,TRBV19,CASSFGTGNEQYF,TGTGCCAGTAGTTTTGGGACAGGAAACGAGCAGTACTTC
.,.,TRBJ2-2,TRBV12-3/TRBV12-4,CASRSRRTGELFF,TGTGCCAGCAGGAGCAGGAGGACCGGGGAGCTGTTTTTT
.,.,TRBJ2-7,TRBV4-1,CASGRVGGTTGQYF,TGCGCCAGCGGAAGGGTAGGGGGGACTACGGGGCAGTACTTC
.,.,TRBJ1-2,TRBV19,CASSIARRGPGGYTF,TGTGCCAGTAGTATTGCTCGGAGGGGACCTGGGGGCTACACCTTC
.,.,TRBJ2-5,TRBV5-1,CASSLGGAPETQYF,TGCGCCAGCAGCTTAGGAGGGGCGCCGGAGACCCAGTACTTC
.,TRBD2,TRBJ2-1,TRBV25-1,CARFRGGQFF,TGTGCCAGATTCCGGGGGGGGCAGTTCTTC
once,.,TRBJ2-2,TRBV21-1,CASSKSGTSLVMNTGELFF,TGTGCCAGCAGCAAAAGCGGGACTAGCTTAGTTATGAACACCGGGGAGCTGTTTTTT
.,.,TRBJ2-7,TRBV7-8,CASSFLDRAYEQYF,TGTGCCAGCAGCTTTCTGGACAGAGCCTACGAGCAGTACTTC
.,TRBD1,TRBJ2-5,TRBV4-1,CASSSDPRTGEETQYF,TGCGCCAGCAGCAGCGACCCCAGGACAGGGGAAGAGACCCAGTACTTC
.,.,TRBJ1-1,TRBV18,CASSPTVISGGTEAFF,TGTGCCAGCTCACCAACGGTGATCAGCGGGGGGACTGAAGCTTTCTTT